This is a list of T cell receptor beta chains from one sample in a study of control samples from healthy donors and cancer patients. The repertoire was sequenced with immunoSEQ multiplex PCR; TCRdb's copy has only in-frame clones and lacks some. The sample consists of under 85,000 clones, 80% to 90% of them appearing once. The sequenced sample consisted of PBMCs. Receptor source: a man in his sixties with head and neck cancer. Both conserved end residues are part of each CDR3.

V	J	CDR3
TRBV7-2	TRBJ1-1	CASSLGQPWVNTEAFF
TRBV4-2	TRBJ2-1	CASSDRWGLANEQFF
TRBV19	TRBJ2-7	CASSPPAGPPDREQYF
TRBV6-1	TRBJ1-4	CASSEHGSFNEKLFF
TRBV4-1	TRBJ2-7	CASSQHPGRGGEQYF
TRBV20-1	TRBJ2-1	CSAVDEGEQFF
TRBV7-2	TRBJ2-7	CASRTGGSSYEQYF
TRBV5-1	TRBJ2-3	CASERGGARGTDTQYF
TRBV6-5	TRBJ1-1	CASSLRREGVAFF
TRBV2	TRBJ2-5	CASLGGGETQYF
TRBV6-5	TRBJ2-2	CASSYSGQGGTGELFF
TRBV15	TRBJ2-3	CATSPRTGDTQYF
TRBV10-3	TRBJ2-5	CAGLSGTQETQYF
TRBV7-2	TRBJ2-3	CASSSHSGRAEGDTQYF
TRBV5-4	TRBJ2-7	CASSLTGSGEQYF
TRBV30	TRBJ1-2	CAWNTGPTPRSYTF
TRBV13	TRBJ1-6	CASSLQRNGSPLHF
TRBV6-5	TRBJ2-7	CASSQNRDRGEQYF
TRBV24-1	TRBJ2-3	CATSLTGTSGTNTDTQYF
TRBV2	TRBJ2-7	CASSLGLDKTYEQYF
TRBV6-4	TRBJ1-1	CASSLTGANTEAFF
TRBV30	TRBJ2-1	CAWGGSYEQFF
TRBV18	TRBJ2-7	CASSADREQYF
TRBV5-1	TRBJ1-2	CASSLAGRYGYTF
TRBV6-5	TRBJ2-7	CASRTGSSYEQYF
TRBV7-2	TRBJ1-1	CASSSQGTSEAFF
TRBV7-9	TRBJ1-3	CATLNRGNTIYF
TRBV19	TRBJ2-1	CASSIGQSTYNEQFF
TRBV18	TRBJ2-2	CASSPQDLGTGHTGELFF
TRBV28	TRBJ2-5	CASSSQGGQTQYF
TRBV5-4	TRBJ2-1	CASSLGLAGNEQFF
TRBV5-6	TRBJ2-5	CASHGQNQETQYF
TRBV28	TRBJ1-4	CASRPVFHEKLFF
TRBV29-1	TRBJ1-3	CSTRQGSSGNTIYF
TRBV7-6	TRBJ2-3	CASSSYSGRGSTQYF
TRBV19	TRBJ1-2	CASSPWTGQANYGYTF
TRBV19	TRBJ1-3	CASSYSHGNTIYF
TRBV27	TRBJ1-2	CASSLRGWTGYTF